This TCR beta chain was sequenced for a study of T cell changes during pregnancy in multiple sclerosis. Germline V gene data show CDR1 as SQVTM and CDR2 as ANQGSEA. The length of the CDR3 is 14 residues. Trimming took 7 bases from V and 2 from J; bases not matched to a gene: 3. Measured with immunoSEQ multiplex PCR; TCRdb has only the in-frame clones, and not every one. The sample has some 54,000 clones, 93% seen once; the top ten hold approximately 1.8%. This TCR came from a female donor with multiple sclerosis, enrolled in a pregnancy study. The chain links TRBV29-1 to TRBJ2-2; 11 bases align to TRBD1. This material consisted of peripheral blood, taken after pregnancy. CDR3 protein: CSGRTGGNTGELFF. The CDR3 coding sequence is TGCAGCGGGCGGACAGGGGGCAACACCGGGGAGCTGTTTTTT.